The text below deals with one TCR beta chain. One end of the junction fails to match germline, which may point to a read error. The source of the PBMCs was 9.5 to 10 ml of fresh peripheral blood. This CDR3 contains 16 residues. Per the germline V gene, CDR1 is SGHTA and CDR2 is FQGNSA. From RNA transcripts, TCR beta CDR3 regions were amplified. During a first-round RT-PCR of the TCR CDR3, the HTBI primer set was used. TCRdb reanalysed the multiplex PCR reads using MiXCR and keeps one entry per CDR3 protein. Here the sample spans about 600,000 distinct CDR3 sequences, about a sixth being singletons. The sample is drawn from a study of T cells in Graves' hyperthyroidism and ophthalmopathy. Study in general: Blood from the periphery was taken at initial diagnosis, before any treatment.

The sequencing input was blood. This sequence was found in a woman in her 40s with Graves' ophthalmopathy. V usage is TRBV7-2 and J usage is TRBJ1-4, with D possibly matching TRBD1 (6 bases). CDR3 sequence reads: CASSPRGGTTNEKLFF. CDR3 coding DNA: TGTGCCAGCAGCCCTCGTGGGGGGACAACGAATGAAAAACTGTTTTTT.